One sample yielded the 13 T cell receptor beta chains listed below, sequenced in a study of cytomegalovirus exposure and HLA in healthy donors (dated by TCRdb to between 2016 and 2019). Library preparation used the immunoSEQ multiplex PCR assay. For the multiplex PCR, a mixture combining 60 forward primers for TCR Vbeta segments and 13 reverse primers for TCR Jbeta segments was used. What TCRdb holds here is the immuneACCESS table cut down to in-frame rearrangements. Part of the clones is not present; checked against another copy, under half of the missing clones reflect an unresolved V gene, and the others are unexplained. In all, the sample holds 80,000 or so clones, and about 80% of those were seen once. The top ten hold roughly 7.2% of the sample. The sequenced sample was PBMCs. The receptors were gathered from a woman aged 40 to 49 in good health and CMV-seronegative.

The chain carries TRBV5-1 and TRBJ2-5; 12 bases align to TRBD2. Looked up from germline, CDR1 is SGHRS and CDR2 is YFSETQ. V shed 4 bases, J shed 5 bases, and the junction held 9 bases outside the gene matches. The CDR3 covers 16 residues. The CDR3 protein is CASSPTSGGFFETQYF. The CDR3 nucleotides are TGCGCCAGCAGCCCCACTAGCGGGGGGTTTTTTGAGACCCAGTACTTC.

The chain joins TRBV28 to TRBJ2-7; no clear D. Germline V gives CDR1 MDHEN, CDR2 SYDVKM. There are 12 residues in the CDR3. V lost 6 bases and J lost 2, with 8 bases in between. DNA for the CDR3: TGTGCCAGCAGCCTAAGTACCTACGAGCAGTACTTC. It specifies CASSLSTYEQYF.

The V and J genes are TRBV27 and TRBJ2-4; TRBD2 matches at 9 bases. The length of the CDR3 is 16 residues. The V gene end was trimmed by 3 bases and the J gene end by 4 bases; junction bases not matched to a gene: 7. CDR1 and CDR2 from the germline V gene are MNHEY and SMNVEV (reference sequence). Here the CDR3 DNA reads TGTGCCAGCAGTTTCAGGTTTAGCGGGGGTAAAAACATTCAGTACTTC. Translated: CASSFRFSGGKNIQYF.

The chain recombines TRBV4-3 with TRBJ2-5, with a possible D match to TRBD2 (5 bases). Trimming shortened V by 0 bases and J by 11 bases, and 22 bases separated the two germline ends. CDR3 size: 16 residues. The germline V gene encodes CDR1 LGHNA and CDR2 YSLEER. CDR3 nucleotides: TGCGCCAGCAGCCAAGACCCTCGGGCGGGCTACGGGGAGCAGTACTTC. Translation: CASSQDPRAGYGEQYF.

The rearrangement links TRBV11-2 to TRBJ1-2; weak D call: TRBD1 (5 bases). Germline V gene data show CDR1 as SGHAT and CDR2 as FQNNGV. The CDR3 has 14 amino acids. The V end lost 2 bases, the J end lost 4 bases, and 11 bases lay between the germline ends. CDR3 bases: TGTGCCAGCAGCTTATACCGACAGTCCTATGGCTACACCTTC. Its translation is CASSLYRQSYGYTF.

The chain joins TRBV18 to TRBJ2-5; a possible D gene is TRBD2 (5 bases). Germline V gives CDR1 KGHSH, CDR2 LQKENI. V was shortened by 6 bases and J by 5 bases, with 22 bases between the two germline ends. The CDR3 is made up of 16 amino acids. The CDR3 loop is CASSPETFGVGETQYF. For the CDR3, the DNA is TGTGCCAGCTCCCCAGAAACGTTCGGGGTTGGGGAGACCCAGTACTTC.

Comments on this clone: Within the sample, other DNA sequences also encode this same CDR3. This rearrangement joins TRBV2 to TRBJ2-3; unclear D gene. Germline V lookup: CDR1 SNHLY, CDR2 FYNNEI. The V end was cut by 4 bases, the J end by 5 bases, with 4 bases between. The CDR3 has 11 residues. The CDR3 bases are TGTGCCAGCAGTGGAGGAGATACGCAGTATTTT. It encodes CASSGGDTQYF.

This clone came up once. As DNA, the CDR3 is TGTGCCAGCAGCTTAGACCCGACTAGGACGGGTGAGCAGTTCTTC. This encodes CASSLDPTRTGEQFF. The rearrangement links TRBV11-3 to TRBJ2-1, with D maybe TRBD2 (6 bases). Germline assignment: CDR1 SGHNT and CDR2 YENEEA. This CDR3 region has 15 residues. Trimming removed 0 bases from V and 9 bases from J, with 15 bases in between.

The DNA of the CDR3 is TGTGCCAGCAGTGGGACAGGGGAGTGGAATGAGCAGTTCTTC. This codes for CASSGTGEWNEQFF. This chain connects TRBV2 to TRBJ2-1; 9 nucleotides align to TRBD1. The CDR3 has 14 residues. The trim removed 4 bases at V and 7 bases at J, leaving 5 bases unmatched. Germline V CDR1 and CDR2: SNHLY, FYNNEI.

The rearrangement links TRBV6-1 to TRBJ1-5; tentative D call: TRBD1 (6 bases). Trimming left V 6 bases short and J 4 bases short, with 10 bases between. The CDR3 is made up of 13 amino acids. Per germline, CDR1 MNHNS and CDR2 SASEGT. The CDR3 sequence: CASRQGMNQPQHF. The CDR3 DNA reads as TGTGCCAGCAGACAGGGAATGAATCAGCCCCAGCATTTT.

The genes are TRBV21-1 and TRBJ2-7; the DNA was not used to check the table's D call, TRBD2. TRBV21-1 is a documented pseudogene. There are 13 residues in the CDR3. Here the CDR3 DNA reads TGTGCCAGCAGCCTCGTCGGAGGAGACGAGCAGTACTTC. This translates into CASSLVGGDEQYF.

This clone has more than one count but fewer than ten. The chain couples TRBV5-5 to TRBJ2-3; D not certain. The length of the CDR3 is 15 residues. CDR1 is SGHKS and CDR2 is YYEKEE in the germline V gene (reference sequence). The V end lost 0 bases, the J end lost 0 bases, and 8 bases lay between the germline ends. The CDR3 coding sequence is TGTGCCAGCAGCTTGGACTTCTCTAGCACAGATACGCAGTATTTT. It encodes CASSLDFSSTDTQYF. The variable domain in full, completed from reference TRBV5-5 and TRBJ2-3, reads DAGVTQSPTHLIKTRGQQVTLRCSPISGHKSVSWYQQVLGQGPQFIFQYYEKEERGRGNFPDRFSARQFPNYSSELNVNALLLGDSALYLCASSLDFSSTDTQYFGPGTRLTVL.

The V gene is TRBV30, the J gene TRBJ1-2; 10 bases agree with TRBD1. The CDR3 is 14 amino acids. The trim removed 3 bases at V and 0 bases at J, leaving 1 base unmatched. Germline-derived CDR1 and CDR2 are GTSNPN and SVGIG (reference sequence). This chain's CDR3 is CAWRDRGANYGYTF. The CDR3 region has the DNA TGTGCCTGGAGGGACAGGGGGGCTAACTATGGCTACACCTTC.